This T cell receptor beta chain was retrieved from a study of blood T cells in healthy people across ages. The CDR3 length is 12 residues. Germline V gene sequence: CDR1 DFQATT, CDR2 SNEGSKA (reference sequence). V shed 6 bases, J shed 7 bases, and the junction held 7 bases outside the gene matches. General study results and limits: The donors' CMV status was not determined, possibly confounding changes in expanded clonotypes. Comparison with aged donors showed that long-lived donors had more naive CD4+ cells and higher diversity. PBMCs left unsorted prevented a conclusive naive versus antigen-experienced comparison.

Combining a sample-barcoded 5' primer with a J-beta primer mix, a second PCR ran for roughly 7 to 11 cycles. One entry per CDR3 protein, called by TCRdb with MiXCR from the 5' RACE reads. The sample holds 1.8 million or so distinct CDR3 sequences; 35% to 50% are singletons and the top ten take under 25%. A note on this clonotype: Antigen: not known.

The receptor was derived from a human donor in good health. Sequenced input: blood. The chain recombines TRBV20-1 with TRBJ1-2; 8 bases fit TRBD1. The CDR3 nucleotides are TGCAGTGCCCCGGAGACAGGGGCTGGCTACACCTTC. This codes for CSAPETGAGYTF.